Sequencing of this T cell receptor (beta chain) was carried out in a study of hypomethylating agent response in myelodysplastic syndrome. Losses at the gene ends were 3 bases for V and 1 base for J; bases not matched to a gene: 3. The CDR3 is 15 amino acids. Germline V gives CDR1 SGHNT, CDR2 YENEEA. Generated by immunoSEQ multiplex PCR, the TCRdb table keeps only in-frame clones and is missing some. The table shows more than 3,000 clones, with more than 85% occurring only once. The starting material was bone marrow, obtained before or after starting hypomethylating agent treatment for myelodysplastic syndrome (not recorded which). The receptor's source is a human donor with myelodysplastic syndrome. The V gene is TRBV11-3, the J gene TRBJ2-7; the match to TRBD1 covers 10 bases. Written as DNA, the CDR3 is TGTGCCAGCAGCTTGGGACAGGGGAAATCCTACGAGCAGTACTTC. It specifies CASSLGQGKSYEQYF.